The 4 T cell receptor beta chains listed next were all sequenced from one sample in a study of cytomegalovirus exposure and HLA in healthy donors (dated by TCRdb to the late 2010s). Library preparation used the immunoSEQ multiplex PCR assay. For the multiplex PCR, a mixture combining 60 forward primers for TCR Vbeta segments and 13 reverse primers for TCR Jbeta segments was used. Not all clones reach the TCRdb copy of this immuneACCESS table, which keeps in-frame sequences only. Checked studies attribute under half of the gap to unresolved V genes and leave the rest unexplained. The sample table lists 150,000 to 160,000 clones, around 82% of them with a count of one. 5% to 7.5% of the sample comes from the top ten. The sample consisted of PBMCs. The receptor set was obtained from a woman in her forties or fifties in good health and CMV-seropositive.

This chain joins TRBV5-4 and TRBJ1-1; D might be TRBD1 (5 bases). V lost 2 bases and J 4 bases, leaving 21 bases between the germline ends. The CDR3 contains 17 residues. CDR1 and CDR2 (germline): SGHNT, YYREEE (reference sequence). CDR3 amino acids: CASSFGGNRGLGTEAFF. CDR3 coding DNA: TGTGCCAGCAGCTTTGGGGGGAATAGGGGCCTGGGCACTGAAGCTTTCTTT.

CDR3 residues: CASSPSAGPTGELFF. The CDR3 region has the DNA TGTGCCAGCAGTCCTTCGGCAGGCCCCACCGGGGAGCTGTTTTTT. The chain employs TRBV2 and TRBJ2-2; D is ambiguous. CDR3 size: 15 residues. Deletions cut 5 bases from V and 4 bases from J, with 14 bases between. The V gene's germline CDR1 is SNHLY and CDR2 FYNNEI.

The V call is TRBV27, the J call TRBJ1-1, with D hard to call. This CDR3 spans 12 amino acids. V lost 2 bases, J lost 7 bases, and 8 bases lay in between. In germline, CDR1 is MNHEY, CDR2 SMNVEV (reference sequence). CDR3 DNA: TGTGCCAGCAGTTTAAGGCCAGGTGAAGCTTTCTTT. This codes for CASSLRPGEAFF.

This clone was seen a few times. J is TRBJ2-7 and V is TRBV5-1; possibly TRBD2 for D (5 bases). This CDR3 comprises 14 residues. Germline CDR1 reads SGHRS; CDR2 reads YFSETQ. Between the trimmed V and J ends, which lost 4 bases and 3 bases, there was a span of 14 bases. The CDR3 is CASSPLQGGYEQYF. For the CDR3, the DNA is TGCGCCAGCAGCCCCCTCCAAGGAGGCTACGAGCAGTACTTC. The whole variable domain, remainder taken from reference TRBV5-1 and TRBJ2-7, is KAGVTQTPRYLIKTRGQQVTLSCSPISGHRSVSWYQQTPGQGLQFLFEYFSETQRNKGNFPGRFSGRQFSNSRSEMNVSTLELGDSALYLCASSPLQGGYEQYFGPGTRLTVT.